This T cell receptor beta chain was sequenced in a study of blood T cell repertoires in COVID-19. Study summary: COVID-19 samples collected from the United States, Italy and Spain covered acute and convalescent phases. The cDNA or gDNA used as material had been derived from T cells, B-cell-depleted T cells, or PBMCs.

Germline-derived CDR1 and CDR2 are MNHEY and SVGAGI. With V trimmed by 5 bases and J by 2 bases, 6 bases remained unmatched. The CDR3 runs 15 residues. As processed by the authors: For nucleated cells, counts were estimated from reference gene primer amplification. TCRdb's copy holds only in-frame clones and misses some; the assay was immunoSEQ multiplex PCR. V, J and clone size reflect that table, while D and trimming were determined from the DNA. The data hold some 290,000 clones, with about 90% observed a single time. The chain employs TRBV6-5 and TRBJ1-2; 9 positions match TRBD1. This sequence was found in a woman aged 30 to 39 with COVID-19, enrolled during active disease. Material: peripheral blood. In nucleotides, the CDR3 is TGTGCCAGCAGTCTGGGGACAGGGACAAACTATGGCTACACCTTC. Its translation: CASSLGTGTNYGYTF.